A single sample is the source of the 13 T cell receptor beta chains below, sequenced in a study of blood T cell repertoires in COVID-19. The assay was immunoSEQ multiplex PCR, and TCRdb's table has in-frame clones only and misses some. The sample lists 150,000 to 200,000 clones; approximately 86% were seen once. Sequencing used peripheral blood. Every receptor here comes from a man between 45 and 60 years old with active or convalescent COVID-19.

The V gene is TRBV28, the J gene TRBJ2-3, with TRBD2 identical over 10 bases. With 2 bases clipped from V and 6 bases from J, the junction kept 8 bases outside the gene matches. This CDR3 region has 16 residues. Germline V gene sequence: CDR1 MDHEN, CDR2 SYDVKM. The CDR3 DNA is TGTGCCAGCAGTTTAGGACTAGCGGTGGGGGCCGATACGCAGTATTTT. Its translation is CASSLGLAVGADTQYF. Filled out from reference TRBV28 and TRBJ2-3, the complete variable domain reads DVKVTQSSRYLVKRTGEKVFLECVQDMDHENMFWYRQDPGLGLRLIYFSYDVKMKEKGDIPEGYSVSREKKERFSLILESASTNQTSMYLCASSLGLAVGADTQYFGPGTRLTVL.

V and J are TRBV20-1 and TRBJ2-7; no clear D. Germline CDR1 DFQATT, CDR2 SNEGSKA (reference sequence). V gave up 3 bases and J gave up 6 bases, with 15 bases separating them. The length of the CDR3 is 13 residues. As DNA, the CDR3 is TGCAGTGCTAGTTTTTTGAGGTCGTCCGAGCAGTACTTC. This translates into CSASFLRSSEQYF.

The chain joins TRBV24-1 to TRBJ2-1; 7 positions agree with TRBD1. Germline V gives CDR1 KGHDR, CDR2 SFDVKD. The CDR3 is 13 amino acids. With 3 bases clipped from V and 9 bases from J, the junction kept 4 bases outside the gene matches. DNA for the CDR3: TGTGCCACCAGTGATGGACAGGAGACTGAGCAGTTCTTC. It codes for CATSDGQETEQFF.

The rearrangement links TRBV6-6 to TRBJ1-5, with 7 bases fitting TRBD1. V shed 2 bases and J 3 bases; nucleotides not matched to a gene: 4. Germline values: CDR1 MNHNY, CDR2 SVGAGI (reference sequence). There are 15 residues in the CDR3. The CDR3 loop reads CASSYPEGANQPQHF. As DNA, the CDR3 is TGTGCCAGCAGTTACCCCGAGGGGGCCAATCAGCCCCAGCATTTT.

A single count supports this clone. This sequence joins TRBV27 and TRBJ1-5; perhaps TRBD1 as D (6 bases). With 10 bases removed from V and 9 bases from J, the gap between germline ends came to 19 bases. CDR1 is MNHEY, CDR2 SMNVEV, per germline (reference sequence). The CDR3 totals 13 residues. The CDR3 DNA reads TGTGCCACTTCGGGACACAGCTCATTGCCCCAGCATTTT. The encoded protein is CATSGHSSLPQHF.

The J gene is TRBJ2-6, the V gene TRBV4-2, with 9 bases aligning to TRBD1. This CDR3 has 19 amino acids. The junction had 6 bases not matched to a gene; V was cut back by 0 bases and J by 0 bases. Germline V gives CDR1 LGHNA, CDR2 YNFKEQ. CDR3 residues: CASSQERGTGISGANVLTF. In nucleotides, the CDR3 is TGTGCCAGCAGCCAAGAACGCGGGACAGGGATCTCTGGGGCCAACGTCCTGACTTTC.

The chain carries TRBV12-3 or TRBV12-4 and TRBJ2-5; D is possibly TRBD1 (5 bases). V gave up 5 bases and J gave up 4 bases, with 11 bases separating them. The CDR3 loop spans 13 amino acids. CDR3 coding DNA: TGTGCCAGCAGTATAGGGGCCCCAGAGACCCAGTACTTC. Translating it yields CASSIGAPETQYF.

This chain links TRBV6-5 with TRBJ1-3, with TRBD1 identical over 8 bases. V lost 4 bases to trimming and J lost 2 bases; unmatched junction nucleotides: 7. The CDR3 totals 16 residues. CDR1 MNHEY and CDR2 SVGAGI come from the germline V gene. CDR3: CASSLQGAKPGNTIYF. CDR3 coding DNA: TGTGCCAGCAGTTTGCAGGGGGCGAAACCTGGAAACACCATATATTTT.

This chain connects TRBV9 to TRBJ2-3; 9 bases fit TRBD2. Germline loops: CDR1 SGDLS, CDR2 YYNGEE. This CDR3 is 15 amino acids long. J lost 2 bases, V lost 4 bases, and 5 bases had no gene match. The CDR3 nucleotides are TGTGCCAGCAGCACCCGCGGGGGGGTCACAGATACGCAGTATTTT. Its translation is CASSTRGGVTDTQYF.

The chain links TRBV11-2 to TRBJ1-3; D ambiguous. The germline gives CDR1 SGHAT, CDR2 FQNNGV. The V and J ends lost 4 bases and 0 bases respectively, with 13 bases between them. The CDR3 totals 16 residues. CDR3 nucleotide sequence: TGTGCCAGCAGCTCCCCCCGCAGGCTCTCTGGAAACACCATATATTTT. Translating it yields CASSSPRRLSGNTIYF. Based on the CDR3 plus reference TRBV11-2 and TRBJ1-3, the full variable domain is EAGVAQSPRYKIIEKRQSVAFWCNPISGHATLYWYQQILGQGPKLLIQFQNNGVVDDSQLPKDRFSAERLKGVDSTLKIQPAKLEDSAVYLCASSSPRRLSGNTIYFGEGSWLTVV.

The chain is built from TRBV11-3 and TRBJ1-2, with 9 bases identical to TRBD1. Trimming took 4 bases from V and 8 from J; bases not matched to a gene: 5. Germline CDR1 and CDR2: SGHNT and YENEEA. The CDR3 has 13 residues. The CDR3 region is CASSSGTGSGYTF. The DNA of the CDR3 is TGTGCCAGCAGCTCCGGGACAGGGAGCGGCTACACCTTC.

V is TRBV10-3 and J is TRBJ1-5; D call uncertain. Per the germline V gene, CDR1 is ENHRY and CDR2 is SYGVKD. There are 14 residues in the CDR3. Trimming left V 3 bases short and J 0 bases short, with 6 bases between. The CDR3 DNA follows: TGTGCCATCAGTGACCCAAATAGCAATCAGCCCCAGCATTTT. Translation: CAISDPNSNQPQHF.

Only a few counts were recorded for this clone. The rearrangement links TRBV18 to TRBJ2-7, with a tentative D call TRBD1 (6 bases). The V end was cut by 2 bases, the J end by 2 bases, with 10 bases between. This CDR3 contains 14 residues. Germline CDR1 KGHSH, CDR2 LQKENI. As DNA, the CDR3 is TGTGCCAGCTCACCAGACACAGGGACCTACGAGCAGTACTTC. Encoded protein: CASSPDTGTYEQYF.